These 23 T cell receptor beta chains were sequenced from one sample in a study of blood T cell repertoires in COVID-19. Clones were read by immunoSEQ multiplex PCR, and TCRdb kept only the in-frame ones, dropping some. The data hold fewer than 250,000 clones, with roughly four fifths observed a single time. Material: peripheral blood. These receptors came from a man in his fifties or sixties with acute or convalescent COVID-19.

This chain connects TRBV6-6 to TRBJ2-2; 7 bases align to TRBD2. The V segment lost 5 bases and the J segment 1 base; nucleotides outside the gene matches: 7. The CDR3 sequence is 16 residues long. The germline V gene encodes CDR1 MNHNY and CDR2 SVGAGI (reference sequence). The CDR3 nucleotides read TGTGCCAGCAGTAGTCGCCCGGGGGGGAACACCGGGGAGCTGTTTTTT. It is translated as CASSSRPGGNTGELFF.

V usage is TRBV9 and J usage is TRBJ2-2, with 8 bases fitting TRBD2. The CDR3 totals 13 residues. V lost 7 bases to trimming and J lost 4 bases; unmatched junction nucleotides: 3. CDR1 SGDLS and CDR2 YYNGEE come from the germline V gene. The DNA for the CDR3 is TGTGCCAGCCAGCGGGAGTCCACCGGGGAGCTGTTTTTT. Translation: CASQRESTGELFF.

The chain links TRBV5-6 to TRBJ1-3, with D unclear. The V end was cut by 0 bases, the J end by 6 bases, with 4 bases between. Per the germline V gene, CDR1 is SGHDT and CDR2 is YYEEEE. This CDR3 is 12 amino acids long. CDR3 nucleotide sequence: TGTGCCAGCAGCTTGGGAGCAAACACCATATATTTT. As protein: CASSLGANTIYF.

This clone was counted between two and nine times. The same CDR3 is also encoded by other DNA sequences in this sample. The rearrangement joins TRBV3-1 (or the pseudogene TRBV3-2) to TRBJ2-7, with 11 bases identical to TRBD2. The CDR3 has 14 amino acids. Germline V gene lookup returns CDR1 LGHDT and CDR2 YNNKEL (reference sequence). V lost 2 bases to trimming and J lost 5 bases; unmatched junction nucleotides: 2. The DNA of the CDR3 is TGTGCCAGCAGCCAACTAGCGGGAGGCCACGAGCAGTACTTC. Translating it yields CASSQLAGGHEQYF.

The rearrangement uses TRBV10-3 and TRBJ2-6, with D uncertain. CDR3 length: 11 amino acids. Germline lookup yields CDR1 ENHRY and CDR2 SYGVKD. V lost 4 bases and J 7 bases, leaving 2 bases between the germline ends. The CDR3 DNA reads TGTGCCATCAGTGCTGCCAACGTCCTGACTTTC. Encoded protein: CAISAANVLTF.

The J gene is TRBJ2-2, the V gene TRBV5-4, with 10 bases identical to TRBD2. CDR3 length: 15 residues. Germline CDR1 and CDR2: SGHNT and YYREEE (reference sequence). Unmatched junction bases numbered 4, after V lost 3 bases and J lost 5 bases. CDR3 in DNA: TGTGCCAGCAGCTCGGGACTAGCGAGAACCGGGGAGCTGTTTTTT. This translates into CASSSGLARTGELFF. Together with reference TRBV5-4 and TRBJ2-2, the CDR3 gives the full variable domain: ETGVTQSPTHLIKTRGQQVTLRCSSQSGHNTVSWYQQALGQGPQFIFQYYREEENGRGNFPPRFSGLQFPNYSSELNVNALELDDSALYLCASSSGLARTGELFFGEGSRLTVL.

The CDR3 sequence is CASSSQANRVEAFF. The CDR3 bases are TGTGCCAGCAGCTCACAGGCGAATCGGGTTGAAGCTTTCTTT. The chain has TRBV14 and TRBJ1-1; TRBD1 might be the D (5 bases). Trimming shortened V by 5 bases and J by 7 bases, and 17 bases separated the two germline ends. Germline values: CDR1 SGHDN, CDR2 FVKESK. CDR3 length equals 14 residues.

The rearrangement joins TRBV14 to TRBJ1-3; possibly TRBD1 for D (6 bases). CDR3 length equals 16 residues. Trimming removed 0 bases from V and 4 bases from J, with 13 bases in between. CDR1 and CDR2 (germline): SGHDN, FVKESK. The DNA of the CDR3 is TGTGCCAGCAGCCAAGATCTTGGGGGCGTCGGAAACACCATATATTTT. It yields the protein CASSQDLGGVGNTIYF. Full variable domain (missing parts from reference TRBV14 and TRBJ1-3): EAGVTQFPSHSVIEKGQTVTLRCDPISGHDNLYWYRRVMGKEIKFLLHFVKESKQDESGMPNNRFLAERTGGTYSTLKVQPAELEDSGVYFCASSQDLGGVGNTIYFGEGSWLTVV.

The chain uses TRBV7-3 and TRBJ2-1, with TRBD1 identical over 9 bases. From germline, CDR1 is SGHTA and CDR2 FQGTGA. Losses at the gene ends were 4 bases for V and 9 bases for J; bases not matched to a gene: 4. This CDR3 has 13 residues. The CDR3 sequence is CASSYLQGAEQFF. In DNA form, the CDR3 reads TGTGCCAGCAGCTACCTACAGGGGGCTGAGCAGTTCTTC. The full variable domain, in which reference TRBV7-3 and TRBJ2-1 provide the parts outside the CDR3, is GAGVSQTPSNKVTEKGKYVELRCDPISGHTALYWYRQSLGQGPEFLIYFQGTGAADDSGLPNDRFFAVRPEGSVSTLKIQRTERGDSAVYLCASSYLQGAEQFFGPGTRLTVL.

V usage is TRBV30 and J usage is TRBJ2-5, with D perhaps matching TRBD2 (5 bases). This CDR3 has 12 amino acids. Germline-derived CDR1 and CDR2 are GTSNPN and SVGIG (reference sequence). CDR3 region: CARSQRGETQYF. The CDR3 DNA follows: TGTGCTCGGAGTCAACGCGGGGAGACCCAGTACTTC.

The chain has TRBV15 and TRBJ1-5; TRBD1 might be the D (6 bases). The CDR3 spans 16 residues. In germline, CDR1 is LNHNV, CDR2 YYDKDF (reference sequence). Trimming took off 0 bases at V and 6 bases at J, with 15 bases between the two ends. The CDR3 sequence is CATSRDGGGPAQPQHF. The DNA of the CDR3 is TGTGCCACCAGCAGAGATGGGGGGGGGCCGGCTCAGCCCCAGCATTTT.

The J gene is TRBJ2-1, the V gene TRBV29-1; possibly TRBD1 for D (5 bases). Germline V CDR1 and CDR2: SQVTM, ANQGSEA. The CDR3 sequence is 12 residues long. The V end lost 4 bases, the J end lost 7 bases, and 11 bases lay between the germline ends. The CDR3 is CSVGVRVNEQFF. The DNA of the CDR3 is TGCAGCGTTGGAGTCAGGGTTAATGAGCAGTTCTTC.

The V and J genes are TRBV18 and TRBJ1-6; TRBD1 agrees at 7 bases. Looked up from germline, CDR1 is KGHSH and CDR2 is LQKENI. Trimming took 0 bases from V and 7 from J; bases not matched to a gene: 3. The CDR3 is 15 residues long. CDR3 sequence: CASSPPPGQNSPLHF. The CDR3 nucleotides are TGTGCCAGCTCACCACCGCCGGGACAGAATTCACCCCTCCACTTT. The whole variable domain, remainder taken from reference TRBV18 and TRBJ1-6, is NAGVMQNPRHLVRRRGQEARLRCSPMKGHSHVYWYRQLPEEGLKFMVYLQKENIIDESGMPKERFSAEFPKEGPSILRIQQVVRGDSAAYFCASSPPPGQNSPLHFGNGTRLTVT.

V and J are TRBV6-5 and TRBJ2-1, with 9 bases fitting TRBD1. CDR1 is MNHEY and CDR2 is SVGAGI in the germline V gene. Unmatched junction bases numbered 8, after V lost 4 bases and J lost 7 bases. The CDR3 totals 15 residues. The DNA for the CDR3 is TGTGCCAGCAGTTCCCGGGACAGGGCGGTGAATGAGCAGTTCTTC. Protein: CASSSRDRAVNEQFF.

The gene calls are TRBV6-5 and TRBJ1-2; 9 bases line up with TRBD1. Germline V lookup: CDR1 MNHEY, CDR2 SVGAGI. The CDR3 is 16 residues long. V trimming: 4 bases; J trimming: 4 bases; junction bases outside the gene matches: 10. The CDR3 DNA follows: TGTGCCAGCAGTTCCCGGAGGGACAGGGATGGCTATGGCTACACCTTC. Residues: CASSSRRDRDGYGYTF.

The genes are TRBV19 and TRBJ1-5; TRBD1 is a possible D gene (5 bases). The V gene's germline CDR1 is LNHDA and CDR2 SQIVND (reference sequence). The CDR3 is 13 residues long. Trimming cost V 3 bases and J 8 bases, with 11 bases left between them. CDR3 amino acids: CASSIPPGKPQHF. DNA for the CDR3: TGTGCCAGTAGTATCCCTCCAGGGAAGCCCCAGCATTTT.

This clone was seen more than once but under ten times. This chain connects TRBV9 to TRBJ2-1; 10 nucleotides align to TRBD1. J was trimmed by 9 bases and V by 4 bases; bases with no gene match: 7. This CDR3 has 14 residues. The germline V gene has CDR1 SGDLS and CDR2 YYNGEE. CDR3 DNA: TGTGCCAGCAGCTTAGGGACAGGGGAAGGTGAGCAGTTCTTC. Translating it yields CASSLGTGEGEQFF.

The chain joins TRBV10-3 to TRBJ2-2; D is unresolved. Germline-derived CDR1 and CDR2 are ENHRY and SYGVKD. The CDR3 totals 17 residues. The V and J ends lost 0 bases and 4 bases respectively, with 15 bases between them. The CDR3 region has the DNA TGTGCCATCAGTGAGTCAGACATACGAGAAGTCACCGGGGAGCTGTTTTTT. Translation gives CAISESDIREVTGELFF.

The chain employs TRBV2 and TRBJ1-6, with 9 bases identical to TRBD1. The V and J ends lost 4 bases and 17 bases, in that order; junction bases with no gene match: 9. This CDR3 region has 13 residues. Germline V gene data show CDR1 as SNHLY and CDR2 as FYNNEI. The CDR3 nucleotides are TGTGCCAGCAGTGCCGAGACAGGGGGTATTTTCCACTTT. This sequence encodes CASSAETGGIFHF.

The rearrangement uses TRBV7-9 and TRBJ1-2; 7 bases match TRBD1. Germline assignment: CDR1 SEHNR and CDR2 FQNEAQ (reference sequence). The CDR3 has 15 amino acids. Losses at the gene ends were 5 bases for V and 4 bases for J; bases not matched to a gene: 10. In DNA, the CDR3 is TGTGCCAGCAGCCAACCGTTGGGACAGACCTATGGCTACACCTTC. As protein: CASSQPLGQTYGYTF.

This chain uses TRBV4-1 with TRBJ2-1; 13 bases agree with TRBD2. Germline trimming cut 4 bases from V and 8 bases from J; bases unmatched to any gene: 5. The germline V gene encodes CDR1 MGHRA and CDR2 YSYEKL. CDR3 length: 15 amino acids. The CDR3 protein is CASSPTSGGVDEQFF. The CDR3 DNA reads TGCGCCAGCAGCCCTACTAGCGGGGGGGTCGATGAGCAGTTCTTC.

The V gene is TRBV27, the J gene TRBJ2-1; 13 nucleotides line up with TRBD2. The V segment lost 5 bases and the J segment 8 bases; nucleotides outside the gene matches: 6. CDR3 size: 15 residues. CDR1 and CDR2 from the germline V gene are MNHEY and SMNVEV (reference sequence). CDR3 protein: CASSPWTSGSYEQFF. As DNA, the CDR3 is TGTGCCAGCAGTCCTTGGACTAGCGGGAGCTATGAGCAGTTCTTC.

This sequence joins TRBV18 and TRBJ1-3, with 7 bases matching TRBD1. The CDR3 has 17 residues. Germline V gene lookup returns CDR1 KGHSH and CDR2 LQKENI. The ends lost 3 bases at V and 0 bases at J; junction bases unmatched: 8. The CDR3 sequence: CASSPSQTGTSGNTIYF. CDR3 sequence (DNA): TGTGCCAGCTCACCCTCCCAGACAGGGACCTCTGGAAACACCATATATTTT. The full variable domain, with the rest looked up from reference TRBV18 and TRBJ1-3, is NAGVMQNPRHLVRRRGQEARLRCSPMKGHSHVYWYRQLPEEGLKFMVYLQKENIIDESGMPKERFSAEFPKEGPSILRIQQVVRGDSAAYFCASSPSQTGTSGNTIYFGEGSWLTVV.